These 2 T cell receptor beta chains originate from one sample sequenced in a study of blood T cell repertoires in COVID-19. Data came from immunoSEQ multiplex PCR; TCRdb stores just in-frame clones and leaves some out. The sample consists of roughly 42,000 clones, 89% of them appearing once. Sequences were obtained from peripheral blood. The receptors were gathered from a human donor in a cohort sampled during active COVID-19.

The V gene is TRBV5-4, the J gene TRBJ2-1; maybe TRBD1 (6 bases). Deletions cut 4 bases from V and 5 bases from J, with 19 bases between. The CDR3 is 16 amino acids. In germline, CDR1 is SGHNT, CDR2 YYREEE (reference sequence). The CDR3 region is CASSPRAGTYNNEQFF. The CDR3 DNA follows: TGTGCCAGCAGCCCACGGGCCGGGACATACAACAATGAGCAGTTCTTC.

The DNA of the CDR3 is TGCAGCGTTTCCAGGGTATACTATGGCTACACCTTC. Its translation: CSVSRVYYGYTF. The chain couples TRBV29-1 to TRBJ1-2, with D possibly TRBD1 on 5 matching bases. V was shortened by 5 bases and J by 3 bases, with 10 bases between the two germline ends. The germline V gene has CDR1 SQVTM and CDR2 ANQGSEA. The CDR3 spans 12 residues.